This T cell receptor (beta chain) was observed in a study of early T cells in non-severe SARS-CoV-2 infection. On the study more broadly: From unsorted whole blood, bulk RNA was sequenced, and the chains remained unpaired.

Each CDR3 protein is one row after TCRdb ran MiXCR on the 5' RACE reads. In the table there are 65,000 to 80,000 distinct CDR3 sequences, about 11% of which are singletons. Trimming stripped 5 bases from V and 5 bases from J, with 15 bases between. Per the germline V gene, CDR1 is LNHDA and CDR2 is SQIVND (reference sequence). CDR3 length: 14 amino acids. This clonotype was counted many times. The sample was whole blood. This chain links TRBV19 with TRBJ2-5; D may correspond to TRBD1 or TRBD2 (6 bases each). This receptor was taken from an adult who was a healthcare worker with PCR-confirmed SARS-CoV-2 infection or an uninfected control (not recorded which). The CDR3 reads CASSPSGEAETQYF. The CDR3, as DNA: TGTGCCAGTAGTCCTTCAGGGGAGGCGGAGACCCAGTACTTC.